The 23 T cell receptor beta chains below come from one sample, sequenced in a study of siplizumab effects on memory and regulatory T cells. Clones were read by immunoSEQ multiplex PCR, and TCRdb kept only the in-frame ones, dropping some. The table lists around 100,000 clones, 85% to 95% of them singletons. Sequencing was performed on non-Treg CD4+ T cells sorted from blood. Receptors were obtained from a human donor in good health.

This chain uses TRBV6-1 with TRBJ2-3, with D possibly matching TRBD2 (6 bases). Germline-derived CDR1 and CDR2 are MNHNS and SASEGT. The CDR3 covers 14 residues. V was pared by 5 bases and J by 0 bases, with 9 bases between. CDR3 protein: CASSIAGSTDTQYF. The CDR3 bases are TGTGCCAGCAGTATTGCGGGAAGCACAGATACGCAGTATTTT.

The chain joins TRBV5-6 to TRBJ2-1, with TRBD1 identical over 9 bases. The V gene's germline CDR1 is SGHDT and CDR2 YYEEEE. This CDR3 is built from 16 residues. With 4 bases clipped from V and 6 bases from J, the junction kept 11 bases outside the gene matches. The CDR3 spells CASSALRDRAVNEQFF. CDR3 sequence (DNA): TGTGCCAGCAGCGCCCTTAGGGACAGGGCCGTCAATGAGCAGTTCTTC.

This clone was counted once. The chain couples TRBV30 to TRBJ2-7; D is ambiguous. This CDR3 is 11 amino acids long. The V and J ends lost 5 bases and 6 bases respectively, with 11 bases between them. Germline CDR1 is GTSNPN and CDR2 is SVGIG (reference sequence). The DNA for the CDR3 is TGTGCCTGGGTAAACTTTAGCGAGCAGTACTTC. It encodes CAWVNFSEQYF.

The chain is built from TRBV6-5 and TRBJ1-3; D ambiguous. V lost 6 bases and J 1 base, leaving 13 bases between the germline ends. Germline assignment: CDR1 MNHEY and CDR2 SVGAGI. This CDR3 is built from 15 residues. In DNA form, the CDR3 reads TGTGCCAGCAGAGCCGGGCCACTGTCTGGAAACACCATATATTTT. As protein: CASRAGPLSGNTIYF.

J is TRBJ2-7 and V is TRBV11-2; the D gene is possibly TRBD2 (6 bases). Germline CDR1 and CDR2: SGHAT and FQNNGV. The CDR3 contains 15 residues. Trimming took off 6 bases at V and 3 bases at J, with 18 bases between the two ends. The CDR3 spells CASSTTGDPLYEQYF. CDR3 sequence (DNA): TGTGCCAGCAGTACGACGGGAGACCCCCTCTACGAGCAGTACTTC.

J is TRBJ2-5 and V is TRBV6-6, with TRBD2 identical over 9 bases. CDR1 is MNHNY, CDR2 SVGAGI, per germline (reference sequence). V was pared by 6 bases and J by 1 base, with 9 bases of the junction left unmatched. There are 16 residues in the CDR3. DNA of the CDR3: TGTGCCAGCAGATCGACTAGCGGATCATTCCAAGAGACCCAGTACTTC. Its translation: CASRSTSGSFQETQYF.

This chain uses TRBV4-2 with TRBJ2-6, with D perhaps TRBD1 (6 bases). The V end lost 3 bases, the J end lost 2 bases, and 11 bases lay between the germline ends. This CDR3 region has 16 residues. Germline CDR1 is LGHNA and CDR2 is YNFKEQ. The CDR3 bases are TGTGCCAGCAGCCACGCCGACAGGACTGGGGCCAACGTCCTGACTTTC. Its translation: CASSHADRTGANVLTF.

Details on this clone: One junction end disagrees with the germline gene, perhaps due to a read error. The chain uses TRBV20-1 and TRBJ2-7; 8 bases map to TRBD1. The CDR3 extends over 10 amino acids. Looked up from germline, CDR1 is DFQATT and CDR2 is SNEGSKA (reference sequence). The CDR3 loop is CSVATGVNWF. CDR3 in DNA: TGCAGTGTCGCGACAGGGGTTAATTGGTTC.

The V and J genes are TRBV5-1 and TRBJ2-5; 9 bases agree with TRBD1. The CDR3 is made up of 18 amino acids. V shed 4 bases and J 2 bases; nucleotides not matched to a gene: 15. CDR1 SGHRS and CDR2 YFSETQ come from the germline V gene. The CDR3 DNA sequence: TGCGCCAGCAGCGACGACAGGGGGGCCCCCTTAGGACAAGAGACCCAGTACTTC. This encodes CASSDDRGAPLGQETQYF. The full variable domain, its missing parts supplied by reference TRBV5-1 and TRBJ2-5, is KAGVTQTPRYLIKTRGQQVTLSCSPISGHRSVSWYQQTPGQGLQFLFEYFSETQRNKGNFPGRFSGRQFSNSRSEMNVSTLELGDSALYLCASSDDRGAPLGQETQYFGPGTRLLVL.

The chain has TRBV19 and TRBJ1-1; TRBD1 matches at 7 bases. Unmatched junction bases numbered 13, after V lost 6 bases and J lost 0 bases. The V gene's germline CDR1 is LNHDA and CDR2 SQIVND (reference sequence). The CDR3 is 17 amino acids. The CDR3 is CASRAMEDRTMNTEAFF. CDR3 DNA: TGTGCCAGTAGAGCAATGGAGGACAGGACCATGAACACTGAAGCTTTCTTT.

The V call is TRBV15, the J call TRBJ2-2; 7 positions match TRBD2. CDR1 and CDR2 from the germline V gene are LNHNV and YYDKDF (reference sequence). V trimming: 4 bases; J trimming: 2 bases; junction bases outside the gene matches: 7. This CDR3 has 16 amino acids. This CDR3 is CATSKQGGSNTGELFF. DNA of the CDR3: TGTGCCACCAGCAAGCAGGGCGGGAGTAACACCGGGGAGCTGTTTTTT.

This chain joins TRBV7-3 and TRBJ2-3; 9 nucleotides line up with TRBD1. With V trimmed by 5 bases and J by 3 bases, 6 bases remained unmatched. Germline V gene sequence: CDR1 SGHTA, CDR2 FQGTGA. This CDR3 contains 15 residues. This chain's CDR3 is CASSRGTGKTDTQYF. The CDR3 DNA is TGTGCCAGCAGCCGAGGGACAGGGAAAACAGATACGCAGTATTTT.

The chain uses TRBV5-6 and TRBJ2-7; 9 bases align to TRBD1. Per the germline V gene, CDR1 is SGHDT and CDR2 is YYEEEE. The CDR3 is made up of 14 amino acids. V shed 0 bases, J shed 2 bases, and the junction held 0 bases outside the gene matches. The CDR3 nucleotides are TGTGCCAGCAGCTTGGGGACAGGGGCCTACGAGCAGTACTTC. Its translation is CASSLGTGAYEQYF.

This chain connects TRBV29-1 to TRBJ2-3; D tentatively reads TRBD1 or TRBD2 (7 bases each). Trimming pared 4 bases from V and 1 base from J, leaving 18 bases between. The length of the CDR3 is 16 residues. Germline V gives CDR1 SQVTM, CDR2 ANQGSEA. CDR3 in amino acids: CSVGRRQGGGTDTQYF. The CDR3 region has the DNA TGCAGCGTTGGCCGGAGACAGGGAGGGGGCACAGATACGCAGTATTTT.

This rearrangement joins TRBV25-1 to TRBJ2-7; 7 bases fit TRBD1. Germline CDR1 and CDR2: MGHDK and SYGVNS. The V and J ends lost 6 bases and 0 bases, in that order; junction bases with no gene match: 8. The CDR3 is made up of 15 amino acids. CDR3 region: CASRSGTADSYEQYF. CDR3 nucleotide sequence: TGTGCCAGCAGATCCGGGACAGCCGACTCCTACGAGCAGTACTTC.

This clone was seen more than once but under ten times. The chain recombines TRBV19 with TRBJ2-5; maybe TRBD1 (6 bases). Germline V gene lookup returns CDR1 LNHDA and CDR2 SQIVND (reference sequence). V gave up 3 bases and J gave up 5 bases, with 13 bases separating them. This CDR3 contains 14 residues. The CDR3 is CASSIRGVGETQYF. CDR3 sequence (DNA): TGTGCCAGTAGTATCAGGGGAGTGGGGGAGACCCAGTACTTC.

The chain couples TRBV11-1 to TRBJ2-7, with 10 bases matching TRBD2. CDR3 length equals 12 residues. CDR1 is SGHAT and CDR2 is FQDESV in the germline V gene (reference sequence). The V gene end was trimmed by 6 bases and the J gene end by 9 bases; junction bases not matched to a gene: 5. The CDR3 DNA follows: TGTGCCAGCAGTTCAGGACTAGCGGTGCAGTACTTC. It is translated as CASSSGLAVQYF.

The rearrangement joins TRBV7-9 to TRBJ1-2, with TRBD1 matching over 10 bases. With 5 bases clipped from V and 0 bases from J, the junction kept 6 bases outside the gene matches. From germline, CDR1 is SEHNR and CDR2 FQNEAQ (reference sequence). The CDR3 is 16 amino acids. The CDR3 is CASSPGTGVANYGYTF. The CDR3 DNA reads as TGTGCCAGCAGCCCCGGGACAGGGGTCGCTAACTATGGCTACACCTTC. Complete variable domain (other parts from reference TRBV7-9 and TRBJ1-2): DTGVSQNPRHKITKRGQNVTFRCDPISEHNRLYWYRQTLGQGPEFLTYFQNEAQLEKSRLLSDRFSAERPKGSFSTLEIQRTEQGDSAMYLCASSPGTGVANYGYTFGSGTRLTVV.

This chain uses TRBV7-2 with TRBJ2-3; TRBD2 agrees at 13 bases. CDR3 length equals 17 residues. Germline V gives CDR1 SGHTA, CDR2 FQGNSA. V was clipped by 4 bases and J by 3 bases; unmatched bases: 7. The CDR3 loop is CASSSGLAGVETDTQYF. CDR3 coding DNA: TGTGCCAGCAGCTCCGGACTAGCGGGAGTGGAAACAGATACGCAGTATTTT.

CDR3 nucleotides: TGTGCCAGCAGCTCAACGGGAGGCCGCACAGATACGCAGTATTTT. Its translation: CASSSTGGRTDTQYF. The chain carries TRBV9 and TRBJ2-3; TRBD2 aligns across 7 bases. Germline trimming cut 4 bases from V and 1 base from J; bases unmatched to any gene: 6. Germline CDR1 is SGDLS and CDR2 is YYNGEE. This CDR3 contains 15 residues.

This clone was detected a few times. The rearrangement joins TRBV6-6 to TRBJ2-2; D remains unclear. The V and J ends lost 7 bases and 5 bases respectively, with 5 bases between them. Germline CDR1 MNHNY, CDR2 SVGAGI (reference sequence). The CDR3 covers 11 residues. The DNA for the CDR3 is TGTGCCAGCATTAAGACCGGGGAGCTGTTTTTT. Translated, it gives CASIKTGELFF.

The rearrangement joins TRBV10-1 to TRBJ2-1; TRBD1 or TRBD2 may be the D gene (6 bases each). This CDR3 contains 15 residues. Trimming pared 3 bases from V and 7 bases from J, leaving 16 bases between. Germline values: CDR1 WNHNN, CDR2 SYGVQD (reference sequence). The CDR3 spells CASSEGGTRLNEQFF. The CDR3 DNA follows: TGCGCCAGCAGTGAAGGCGGGACACGGTTGAATGAGCAGTTCTTC.

This chain joins TRBV5-1 and TRBJ2-1; D call uncertain. The germline CDR1 and CDR2 sequences are SGHRS and YFSETQ. The CDR3 totals 15 residues. V was pared by 2 bases and J by 0 bases, with 9 bases between. The CDR3 DNA reads as TGCGCCAGCAGCTTTGACCTTCGCTCCTACAATGAGCAGTTCTTC. Translating gives CASSFDLRSYNEQFF.